Presented here are 27 T cell receptor beta chains from one specimen sequenced in a study of early T cells in non-severe SARS-CoV-2 infection. TCRdb ran MiXCR on the 5' RACE reads and lists one entry per CDR3 protein. The sample consists of about 73,000 distinct CDR3 sequences, approximately 13% of them appearing once. Sequencing was done on a sample of whole blood. These TCRs come from an adult who was a healthcare worker with PCR-confirmed SARS-CoV-2 infection or an uninfected control (not recorded which).

This clonotype has only a few counts. The chain employs TRBV28 and TRBJ1-1, with 9 bases fitting TRBD1. V shed 2 bases, J shed 4 bases, and the junction held 8 bases outside the gene matches. This CDR3 spans 16 amino acids. The germline gives CDR1 MDHEN, CDR2 SYDVKM. The CDR3 reads CASSLNRGQGGTEAFF. Here the CDR3 DNA reads TGTGCCAGCAGTTTAAACAGGGGGCAGGGAGGCACTGAAGCTTTCTTT. Variable domain in full (rest from reference TRBV28 and TRBJ1-1): DVKVTQSSRYLVKRTGEKVFLECVQDMDHENMFWYRQDPGLGLRLIYFSYDVKMKEKGDIPEGYSVSREKKERFSLILESASTNQTSMYLCASSLNRGQGGTEAFFGQGTRLTVV.

This chain connects TRBV29-1 to TRBJ1-2; 7 bases map to TRBD1. The germline gives CDR1 SQVTM, CDR2 ANQGSEA. The CDR3 consists of 13 residues. V dropped 7 bases and J dropped 0; count of bases not matched to a gene: 5. The CDR3 sequence is CSAAGGPNYGYTF. DNA of the CDR3: TGCAGCGCGGCAGGGGGACCTAACTATGGCTACACCTTC.

This clonotype was counted ten times or more. In DNA form, the CDR3 reads TGTGCCAGCAGTCCCGCAGGGTGGTACGGGGAGCTGTTTTTT. Its translation: CASSPAGWYGELFF. The chain employs TRBV28 and TRBJ2-2, with D possibly TRBD1 on 5 matching bases. The CDR3 extends over 14 amino acids. Per the germline V gene, CDR1 is MDHEN and CDR2 is SYDVKM. V was clipped by 5 bases and J by 7 bases, with 14 bases between them. Looking up the rest from reference TRBV28 and TRBJ2-2 gives the full variable domain: DVKVTQSSRYLVKRTGEKVFLECVQDMDHENMFWYRQDPGLGLRLIYFSYDVKMKEKGDIPEGYSVSREKKERFSLILESASTNQTSMYLCASSPAGWYGELFFGEGSRLTVL.

V gene TRBV29-1 combines with J gene TRBJ2-7, with D maybe TRBD2 (6 bases). The germline gives CDR1 SQVTM, CDR2 ANQGSEA. Trimming pared 4 bases from V and 4 bases from J, leaving 17 bases between. The CDR3 is 14 residues long. As DNA, the CDR3 is TGCAGCGTTGCAGGGTCGGGAGCCGTTTACGAGCAGTACTTC. Its translation is CSVAGSGAVYEQYF.

This clonotype appeared a few times. The chain links TRBV27 to TRBJ2-1; either TRBD1 or TRBD2 may fit D (6 bases each). V lost 2 bases and J 4 bases, leaving 9 bases between the germline ends. Germline V gene sequence: CDR1 MNHEY, CDR2 SMNVEV (reference sequence). The CDR3 spans 14 residues. The CDR3 region has the DNA TGTGCCAGCAGTTTACGGAGGGGGTACAATGAGCAGTTCTTC. Its translation: CASSLRRGYNEQFF.

This clonotype showed up just a few times. V usage is TRBV18 and J usage is TRBJ2-3; maybe TRBD1 (5 bases). Germline CDR1 is KGHSH and CDR2 is LQKENI. Trimming took 3 bases from V and 3 from J, leaving 16 bases between them. CDR3 length: 16 residues. The CDR3 coding sequence is TGTGCCAGCTCACCCCGGACAACCTTGGGGACAGATACGCAGTATTTT. It is translated as CASSPRTTLGTDTQYF.

The table lists this clonotype with a few counts. The chain combines TRBV29-1 with TRBJ2-7, with unresolved D. Germline V gene lookup returns CDR1 SQVTM and CDR2 ANQGSEA. The V gene lost 3 bases and the J gene lost 6 bases, with 12 bases spanning the gap. The CDR3 runs 12 residues. DNA of the CDR3: TGCAGCGTTGAGTCTTCGCCAGTCGAGCAGTACTTC. This sequence encodes CSVESSPVEQYF.

This clonotype appeared a few times. This rearrangement joins TRBV20-1 to TRBJ2-3; D is perhaps TRBD2 (6 bases). Looked up from germline, CDR1 is DFQATT and CDR2 is SNEGSKA (reference sequence). CDR3 size: 14 residues. V was clipped by 2 bases and J by 2 bases, with 11 bases between them. The CDR3 DNA reads as TGCAGTGCTAGACCGGCGGGGTCCACAGATACGCAGTATTTT. It is translated as CSARPAGSTDTQYF.

This clonotype was counted a few times. The chain has TRBV29-1 and TRBJ2-3; 13 bases are a match to TRBD2. The CDR3 covers 16 residues. V lost 4 bases to trimming and J lost 1 base; unmatched junction nucleotides: 5. Looked up from germline, CDR1 is SQVTM and CDR2 is ANQGSEA. The CDR3 spells CSVAGTSGKGTDTQYF. The CDR3, as DNA: TGCAGCGTTGCTGGGACTAGCGGGAAAGGCACAGATACGCAGTATTTT.

The chain carries TRBV5-1 and TRBJ2-5; TRBD1 agrees at 11 bases. Germline trimming cut 5 bases from V and 3 bases from J; bases unmatched to any gene: 30. The CDR3 length is 23 residues. Per the germline V gene, CDR1 is SGHRS and CDR2 is YFSETQ. Here the CDR3 DNA reads TGCGCCAGCAGTAGAGGACAAACCCAGGGGACAGGGGGTAAAGGGAGGCTAGAAGAGACCCAGTACTTC. Translating gives CASSRGQTQGTGGKGRLEETQYF.

The chain couples TRBV20-1 to TRBJ2-1, with D possibly TRBD1 on 5 matching bases. The germline CDR1 and CDR2 sequences are DFQATT and SNEGSKA (reference sequence). V shed 5 bases and J shed 3 bases, with 14 bases lying between them. The CDR3 sequence is 14 residues long. CDR3 DNA sequence: TGCAGTGCTGGGGCGGTTGCTTACTACAATGAGCAGTTCTTC. This translates into CSAGAVAYYNEQFF.

This clonotype was seen a handful of times. This rearrangement joins TRBV27 to TRBJ2-7, with D hard to call. The CDR3 runs 12 residues. Trimming shortened V by 2 bases and J by 5 bases, and 7 bases separated the two germline ends. From germline, CDR1 is MNHEY and CDR2 SMNVEV (reference sequence). CDR3 protein: CASSLSGHEQYF. In DNA form, the CDR3 reads TGTGCCAGCAGTTTAAGTGGGCACGAGCAGTACTTC.

The table lists this clonotype with many counts. The chain recombines TRBV6-2 or TRBV6-3 with TRBJ1-5; 8 bases map to TRBD1. The CDR3 loop spans 15 amino acids. The V and J ends lost 6 bases and 5 bases, in that order; junction bases with no gene match: 9. Germline V gene lookup returns CDR1 MNHEY and CDR2 SVGEGT. In nucleotides, the CDR3 is TGTGCCAGCAGCTCGCAGGGGGCGGTGGATCAGCCCCAGCATTTT. The encoded protein is CASSSQGAVDQPQHF.

The sample holds many counts of this clonotype. V gene TRBV27 combines with J gene TRBJ1-2; D is uncertain. CDR3 size: 15 residues. The V and J ends lost 1 base and 7 bases respectively, with 16 bases between them. Germline CDR1 reads MNHEY; CDR2 reads SMNVEV (reference sequence). This CDR3 is CASSLYSRSSLGYTF. CDR3 bases: TGTGCCAGCAGTTTATACTCCCGTTCCAGCCTTGGCTACACCTTC.

The sample holds many counts of this clonotype. CDR3 sequence (DNA): TGTGCCAGCAGCTTAAGGGGGACCTATGGCTACACCTTC. Encoded protein: CASSLRGTYGYTF. The chain couples TRBV7-3 to TRBJ1-2, with D maybe TRBD1 (5 bases). The CDR3 is 13 residues long. V lost 1 base and J 4 bases, leaving 7 bases between the germline ends. Germline lookup yields CDR1 SGHTA and CDR2 FQGTGA.

A few counts support this clonotype. The rearrangement uses TRBV20-1 and TRBJ1-3; weak D call: TRBD1 (6 bases). V dropped 3 bases and J dropped 5 bases, with 17 bases sitting between them. Germline CDR1 is DFQATT and CDR2 is SNEGSKA (reference sequence). This CDR3 is built from 15 residues. The CDR3 loop reads CSASRGDLARNTIYF. CDR3 sequence (DNA): TGCAGTGCTAGTAGGGGGGACCTAGCACGAAACACCATATATTTT.

The CDR3 nucleotides are TGTGCCAGCACTCAACAGGGGCCAGATACGCAGTATTTT. This translates into CASTQQGPDTQYF. The chain is built from TRBV25-1 and TRBJ2-3; 7 bases align to TRBD1. V lost 7 bases and J lost 4; bases outside the gene matches: 5. Germline V lookup: CDR1 MGHDK, CDR2 SYGVNS. This CDR3 comprises 13 residues.

In its sample, this clonotype was seen once. As DNA, the CDR3 is TGTGCCCTGAAAGGGCAGGACACCGGGGAGCTGTTTTTT. This gives the protein CALKGQDTGELFF. The chain combines TRBV10-3 with TRBJ2-2; D remains unclear. The CDR3 covers 13 residues. Trimming left V 11 bases short and J 3 bases short, with 13 bases between. CDR1 and CDR2 from the germline V gene are ENHRY and SYGVKD.

The chain links TRBV9 to TRBJ2-1; D gene uncertain. V shed 6 bases and J shed 2 bases, with 18 bases lying between them. Germline V gives CDR1 SGDLS, CDR2 YYNGEE. The length of the CDR3 is 16 residues. The CDR3 DNA is TGTGCCAGCACCCGTACCGGGCTAGTCCCCTACAATGAGCAGTTCTTC. This sequence encodes CASTRTGLVPYNEQFF.

The chain combines TRBV29-1 with TRBJ2-7, with 11 bases that match TRBD1. V lost 6 bases to trimming and J lost 7 bases; unmatched junction nucleotides: 8. The CDR3 extends over 13 amino acids. CDR1 is SQVTM, CDR2 ANQGSEA, per germline. CDR3 bases: TGCAGCGTGCTTGGACAGGGGGCGGGAGAGCAGTACTTC. It specifies CSVLGQGAGEQYF.

This clonotype was seen only a few times. This rearrangement joins TRBV7-2 to TRBJ1-2; D is ambiguous. Trimming removed 8 bases at V and 6 bases at J, with 13 bases between. This CDR3 has 12 residues. Germline CDR1 SGHTA, CDR2 FQGNSA. The CDR3 nucleotides read TGTGCCAGCTCCAATTCGGGGAATGGCTACACCTTC. This codes for CASSNSGNGYTF.

The V call is TRBV25-1, the J call TRBJ2-7, with D tentatively TRBD1 or TRBD2 (6 bases each). Germline V gives CDR1 MGHDK, CDR2 SYGVNS. Trimming cost V 2 bases and J 12 bases, with 11 bases left between them. The length of the CDR3 is 11 residues. The CDR3 nucleotides are TGTGCCAGCAGTGAAAACAGGGAGGTGTACTTC. As protein: CASSENREVYF.

This clonotype was seen more than once but under ten times. The V and J genes are TRBV5-4 and TRBJ2-3; 7 bases match TRBD1. V shed 4 bases and J 5 bases; nucleotides not matched to a gene: 4. The CDR3 contains 13 residues. From germline, CDR1 is SGHNT and CDR2 YYREEE (reference sequence). CDR3 sequence (DNA): TGTGCCAGCAGCACCCGGGACAGAGATACGCAGTATTTT. Translation gives CASSTRDRDTQYF.

This clonotype was counted at least ten times. This chain links TRBV20-1 with TRBJ2-2, with a tentative D call TRBD2 (6 bases). The V and J ends lost 0 bases and 3 bases respectively, with 14 bases between them. The CDR3 sequence is 16 residues long. The V gene's germline CDR1 is DFQATT and CDR2 SNEGSKA (reference sequence). This chain's CDR3 is CSARDPGLRDTGELFF. The CDR3 bases are TGCAGTGCTAGAGACCCGGGACTCCGAGACACCGGGGAGCTGTTTTTT.

In this sample, this clonotype turned up a few times. The rearrangement uses TRBV20-1 and TRBJ1-1; D uncertain. V lost 4 bases to trimming and J lost 1 base, with 16 bases between them. From germline, CDR1 is DFQATT and CDR2 SNEGSKA (reference sequence). The CDR3 contains 15 residues. As DNA, the CDR3 is TGCAGTGCTATAAGGGAGACCCCGGGGAACACTGAAGCTTTCTTT. Its translation: CSAIRETPGNTEAFF.

In this sample, this clonotype turned up once. The CDR3: CASSERFYEQYF. As DNA, the CDR3 is TGTGCCAGCAGTGAAAGGTTCTACGAGCAGTACTTC. The V gene is TRBV6-1, the J gene TRBJ2-7; D is ambiguous. Trimming removed 2 bases from V and 3 bases from J, with 5 bases in between. This CDR3 is built from 12 residues. From germline, CDR1 is MNHNS and CDR2 SASEGT.

This clonotype has just a few counts. This chain links TRBV20-1 with TRBJ2-4; 7 bases agree with TRBD1. The V gene end was trimmed by 5 bases and the J gene end by 8 bases; junction bases not matched to a gene: 9. CDR1 is DFQATT, CDR2 SNEGSKA, per germline (reference sequence). The CDR3 runs to 13 residues. The CDR3 here is CSAPPLGGHIQYF. In DNA form, the CDR3 reads TGCAGTGCTCCGCCTCTAGGGGGCCACATTCAGTACTTC.